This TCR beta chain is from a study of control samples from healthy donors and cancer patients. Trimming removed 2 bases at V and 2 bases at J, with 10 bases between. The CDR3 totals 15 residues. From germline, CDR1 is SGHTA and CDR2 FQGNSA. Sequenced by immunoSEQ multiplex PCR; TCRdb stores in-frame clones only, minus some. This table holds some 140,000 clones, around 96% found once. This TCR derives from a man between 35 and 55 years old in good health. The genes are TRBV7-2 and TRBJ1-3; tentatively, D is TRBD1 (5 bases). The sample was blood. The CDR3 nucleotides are TGTGCCAGCAGCTTATCCCTAGGGGCTGGAAACACCATATATTTT. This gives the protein CASSLSLGAGNTIYF.